The present T cell receptor (beta chain) was sequenced within a study of shared clonotypes between healthy human individuals. Looked up from germline, CDR1 is SGHTA and CDR2 is FQGTGA. The CDR3 has 13 residues. V lost 5 bases, J lost 12 bases, and 20 bases lay in between. In regard to this clone: Its specificity is unknown. The same CDR3 arises from other DNA sequences in this sample as well.

Generated by immunoSEQ multiplex PCR, the TCRdb table keeps only in-frame clones and is missing some. The sample has around 690,000 clones, about nine tenths seen once. Study-level findings and limits: Donor clonotype sharing was expected to depend on sequencing depth. Sampling included only blood; tissue repertoires likely differ.

The gene calls are TRBV7-3 and TRBJ2-7; possible D gene TRBD1, 6 bases. The source of this sequence is a man aged 18 to 29 in good health. Some clones in this sample may be carry-over from other donors' samples. Sequencing was performed on memory CD8+ T cells from PBMCs. Regarding subset: CD45RO+ cells pooled with CCR7-negative TemRA cells. CDR3 protein: CASSPPDSPDRYF. The CDR3 DNA is TGTGCCAGCAGCCCACCGGACAGCCCCGATCGGTACTTC.